The T cell receptor (beta chain) under discussion was sequenced for a study of shared clonotypes between healthy human individuals. In germline, CDR1 is MNHNY, CDR2 SVGAGI (reference sequence). The CDR3 is 13 amino acids. V dropped 1 base and J dropped 3 bases, with 7 bases sitting between them. Study-level points and caveats: What naive subsets generally showed was a larger estimated richness than memory subsets showed. The diversity represented, both genetic and in exposure history, was limited by few donors. Clonotype sharing across donors was expected to vary with sequencing depth.

Of note for this clone: Antigen unknown.

Genomic DNA of each subset was evenly split across several immunoSEQ plates. The data were produced by immunoSEQ multiplex PCR, yet TCRdb's version contains in-frame clones alone and is incomplete. This table holds around 2.3 million clones, approximately 95% found once. The chain recombines TRBV6-6 with TRBJ2-7; D call uncertain. The clonotype was recovered from a man between 18 and 29 years old in good health. Sequencing was done on a sample of naive CD4+ T cells sorted from blood. Subset: CD45RA+ positively selected. CDR3 coding DNA: TGTGCCAGCAGTTACTTGCTGGGCTACGAGCAGTACTTC. This sequence encodes CASSYLLGYEQYF.